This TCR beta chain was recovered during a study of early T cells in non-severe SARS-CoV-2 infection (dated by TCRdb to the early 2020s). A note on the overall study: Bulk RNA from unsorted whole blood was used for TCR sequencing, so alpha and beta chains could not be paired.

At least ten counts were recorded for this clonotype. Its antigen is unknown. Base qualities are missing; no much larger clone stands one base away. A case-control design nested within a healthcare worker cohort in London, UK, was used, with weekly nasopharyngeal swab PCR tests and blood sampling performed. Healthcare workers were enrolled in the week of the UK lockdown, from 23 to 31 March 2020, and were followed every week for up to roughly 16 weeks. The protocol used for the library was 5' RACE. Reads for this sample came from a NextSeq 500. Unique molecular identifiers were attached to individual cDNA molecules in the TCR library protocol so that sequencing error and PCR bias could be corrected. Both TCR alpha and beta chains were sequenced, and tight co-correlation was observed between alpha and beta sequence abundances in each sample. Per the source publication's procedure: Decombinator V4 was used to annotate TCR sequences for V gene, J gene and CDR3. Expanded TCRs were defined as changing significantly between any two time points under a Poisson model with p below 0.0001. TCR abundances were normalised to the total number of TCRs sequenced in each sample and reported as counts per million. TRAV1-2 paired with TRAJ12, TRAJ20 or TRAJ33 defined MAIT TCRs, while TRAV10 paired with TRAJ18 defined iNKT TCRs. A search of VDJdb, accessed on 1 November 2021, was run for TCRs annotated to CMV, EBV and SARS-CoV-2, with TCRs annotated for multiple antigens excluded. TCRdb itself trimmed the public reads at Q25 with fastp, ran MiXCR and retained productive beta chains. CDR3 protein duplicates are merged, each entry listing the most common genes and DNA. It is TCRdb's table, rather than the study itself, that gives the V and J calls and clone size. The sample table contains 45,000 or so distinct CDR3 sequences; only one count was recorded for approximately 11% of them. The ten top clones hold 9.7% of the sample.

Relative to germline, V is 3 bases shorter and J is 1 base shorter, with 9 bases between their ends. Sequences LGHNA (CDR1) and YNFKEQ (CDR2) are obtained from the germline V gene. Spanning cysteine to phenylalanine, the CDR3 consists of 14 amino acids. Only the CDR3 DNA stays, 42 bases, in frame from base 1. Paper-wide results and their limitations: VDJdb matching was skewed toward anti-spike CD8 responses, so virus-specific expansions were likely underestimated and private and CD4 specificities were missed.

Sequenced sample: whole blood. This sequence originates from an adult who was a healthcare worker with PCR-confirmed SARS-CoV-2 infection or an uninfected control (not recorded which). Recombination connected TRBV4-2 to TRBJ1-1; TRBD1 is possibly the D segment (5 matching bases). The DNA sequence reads TGTGCCAGCAGCCAGGCAGGGCAGAACACTGAAGCTTTCTTT. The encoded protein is CASSQAGQNTEAFF.